The rows below give T cell receptor beta chains drawn from one sample of a study of tissue T cells after allogeneic stem cell transplantation. The repertoire was sequenced with immunoSEQ multiplex PCR; TCRdb's copy has only in-frame clones and lacks some. This table holds 8,500 to 10,000 clones, roughly 56% found once. The source material was tissue from the jejunum, sampled at autopsy. The receptors shown here come from a female donor of 60 years or more with lung cancer. Each CDR3 is given without its conserved first and last residue. Some rows have no size entry. The others give once, few or many, or a class for an expanded clone.

v_call	clone_size	j_call	cdr3_aa
TRBV5-6	few	TRBJ2-1	ASSLGLAGNNEQF
TRBV7-8	.	TRBJ2-5	ASSVTTSGVGETQY
TRBV2	.	TRBJ2-7	ASDRTSGSYEQY
TRBV6-5	.	TRBJ2-7	ASRPRQGRTYEQY
TRBV9	once	TRBJ1-2	ASSPQGTGTNGYT
TRBV2	medium-sized	TRBJ1-3	ASSEGTGGNTIY
TRBV5-1	.	TRBJ2-2	ASNSGLGSNTGELF
TRBV5-1	medium-sized	TRBJ2-1	ASTWTSGSPSGNEQF
TRBV6-2/TRBV6-3	.	TRBJ1-3	ASSSVGRSGNTIY
TRBV29-1	few	TRBJ2-7	SVEDRKDYEQY